Listed below are T cell receptor beta chains from one sample, sequenced in a study of T cell changes during pregnancy in multiple sclerosis. Only in-frame clones appear in the TCRdb table, and some are missing; sequencing was by immunoSEQ multiplex PCR. The table has about 120,000 clones, approximately 93% seen once. Sequenced here: peripheral blood, sampled before pregnancy. These receptors all stem from a female donor with multiple sclerosis, enrolled in a pregnancy study. Each CDR3 is given with its conserved first and last residue. The order of the fields is D gene, J gene, V gene, clone size, CDR3 DNA, CDR3 protein. A D gene is named only where the DNA matches it firmly. A clone size is listed for some rows: how often the clone was seen (once, few, many), or a class if it is expanded.

D: .
J: TRBJ2-7
V: TRBV11-1
size: .
DNA: TGTGCCAGCAGCCACGGGCAGGGGAAAAAGTACTTC
CDR3: CASSHGQGKKYF

D: .
J: TRBJ1-1
V: TRBV18
size: .
DNA: TGTGCCAGCTCACCTCTGTCAGGGGAAACGGGAGCTTTCTTT
CDR3: CASSPLSGETGAFF

D: TRBD1
J: TRBJ1-1
V: TRBV14
size: .
DNA: TGTGCCAGCAGCACCTGGACAGGGGGCGCGGGGACTGAAGCTTTCTTT
CDR3: CASSTWTGGAGTEAFF

D: TRBD2
J: TRBJ2-2
V: TRBV27
size: .
DNA: TGTGCCAGCAGCGCCGGGACTAGCGTCACCGGGGAGCTGTTTTTT
CDR3: CASSAGTSVTGELFF

D: .
J: TRBJ2-1
V: TRBV7-9
size: .
DNA: TGTGCCAGCACCCGCACGGGCAATGAGCAGTTCTTC
CDR3: CASTRTGNEQFF

D: TRBD1
J: TRBJ2-1
V: TRBV27
size: .
DNA: TGTGCCAGCAACGACAGGGCTCTTAGTGAGCAGTTCTTC
CDR3: CASNDRALSEQFF

D: .
J: TRBJ1-1
V: TRBV6-6
size: .
DNA: TGTGCCACCGCCGAGGGCACTGAAGCTTTCTTT
CDR3: CATAEGTEAFF

D: .
J: TRBJ2-7
V: TRBV7-2
size: .
DNA: TGTGCCAGCAGCTTAACAGGGCTCCGAGGGCAGTACTTC
CDR3: CASSLTGLRGQYF

D: .
J: TRBJ1-2
V: TRBV4-1
size: .
DNA: TGCGCCAGCAGCCACCCGGGACACGTCTATGGCTACACCTTC
CDR3: CASSHPGHVYGYTF

D: .
J: TRBJ2-3
V: TRBV5-4
size: .
DNA: TGTGCCAGCAGCTTGGGAGTCGTCGGTGATACGCAGTATTTT
CDR3: CASSLGVVGDTQYF

D: TRBD1
J: TRBJ1-5
V: TRBV9
size: .
DNA: TGTGCCAGCAGCCCCACAGGGGATCAGCCCCAGCATTTT
CDR3: CASSPTGDQPQHF

D: .
J: TRBJ2-3
V: TRBV4-1
size: .
DNA: TGCGCCAGCAGCCGGAAGCGCCCCGATGGAACAGATACGCAGTATTTT
CDR3: CASSRKRPDGTDTQYF

D: TRBD2
J: TRBJ2-1
V: TRBV30
size: .
DNA: TGTGCCTGGAACAAAAGCGGGAGACGGGGTGAGCAGTTCTTC
CDR3: CAWNKSGRRGEQFF

D: .
J: TRBJ2-1
V: TRBV2
size: .
DNA: TGTGCCAGCAGTGAGCGGCGTTCCTACAATGAGCAGTTCTTC
CDR3: CASSERRSYNEQFF

D: TRBD2
J: TRBJ2-3
V: TRBV5-1
size: once
DNA: TGCGCCAGCAGCCCGGCCATGGGACTAGCGGTTGATACGCAGTATTTT
CDR3: CASSPAMGLAVDTQYF

D: TRBD2
J: TRBJ2-7
V: TRBV27
size: .
DNA: TGTGCCAGCAGAGGGACTAGCGGGAACTACGAGCAGTACTTC
CDR3: CASRGTSGNYEQYF

D: TRBD2
J: TRBJ2-7
V: TRBV7-2
size: .
DNA: TGTGCCAGCAGCTTTACCGGGACTAGCGGGAGGAAGGGTGAGCAGTACTTC
CDR3: CASSFTGTSGRKGEQYF

D: .
J: TRBJ1-2
V: TRBV29-1
size: .
DNA: TGCAGCGTTGCAGTTTCCTATGGCTACACCTTC
CDR3: CSVAVSYGYTF

D: TRBD1
J: TRBJ1-1
V: TRBV7-9
size: few
DNA: TGTGCCAGCAGTCAGGGGGCTGACACTGAAGCTTTCTTT
CDR3: CASSQGADTEAFF

D: TRBD1
J: TRBJ1-3
V: TRBV4-1
size: .
DNA: TGCGCCAGCAGTCCTGCTGAGGGGGCAACTGGAAACACCATATATTTT
CDR3: CASSPAEGATGNTIYF

D: TRBD1
J: TRBJ2-1
V: TRBV27
size: .
DNA: TGTGCCAGCAGCCTTATCCGGGACAGGGACTACAATGAGCAGTTCTTC
CDR3: CASSLIRDRDYNEQFF

D: .
J: TRBJ1-2
V: TRBV12-2
size: .
DNA: TGTGCAAGTCGCTTAGCCCCTCCTGGGCCGAACTATGGCTACACCTTC
CDR3: CASRLAPPGPNYGYTF

D: TRBD1
J: TRBJ1-4
V: TRBV18
size: once
DNA: TGTGCCAGCTCACTCCGTACAGGGGCGACGGATGAAAAACTGTTTTTT
CDR3: CASSLRTGATDEKLFF

D: TRBD1
J: TRBJ1-2
V: TRBV29-1
size: .
DNA: TGCAGCGTTAGAGGCGGACAGGGCTTCTATGGCTACACCTTC
CDR3: CSVRGGQGFYGYTF

D: TRBD1
J: TRBJ1-1
V: TRBV18
size: .
DNA: TGTGCCAGCTCACCGGGACAGGGTACTCTCGGATTTACTGAAGCTTTCTTT
CDR3: CASSPGQGTLGFTEAFF

D: TRBD2
J: TRBJ2-5
V: TRBV5-1
size: once
DNA: TGCGCCAGCAGCTTGTCTGGGCGGGAGGAAGGAGAGACCCAGTACTTC
CDR3: CASSLSGREEGETQYF